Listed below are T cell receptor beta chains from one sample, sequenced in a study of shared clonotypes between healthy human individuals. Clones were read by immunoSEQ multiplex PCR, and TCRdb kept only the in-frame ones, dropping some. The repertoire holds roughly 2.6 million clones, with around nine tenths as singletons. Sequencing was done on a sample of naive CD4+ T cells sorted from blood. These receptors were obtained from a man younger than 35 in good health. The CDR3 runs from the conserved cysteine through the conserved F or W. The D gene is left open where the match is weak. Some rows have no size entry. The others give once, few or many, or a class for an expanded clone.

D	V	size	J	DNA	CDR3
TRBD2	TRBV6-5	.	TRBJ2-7	TGTGCCAGCAGAACGGGACTAGCGTACGAGCAGTACTTC	CASRTGLAYEQYF
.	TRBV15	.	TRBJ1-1	TGTGCCACCAGCAGAGATCCCCGAGCTGAAGCTTTCTTT	CATSRDPRAEAFF
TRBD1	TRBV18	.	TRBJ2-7	TGTGCCAGCTCACAGGGGTCGGGACAGCCCTACGAGCAGTACTTC	CASSQGSGQPYEQYF
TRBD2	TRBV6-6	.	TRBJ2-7	TGTGCCAGCATTCCGCGGGAGTTCTCCTACGAGCAGTACTTC	CASIPREFSYEQYF
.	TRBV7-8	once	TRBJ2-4	TGTGCCAGCAGCTTAGCCAACCCAGCCAAAAACATTCAGTACTTC	CASSLANPAKNIQYF
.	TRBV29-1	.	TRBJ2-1	TGCAGCGTTGAAGGCACAGGGTTTCTATCCTACAATGAGCAGTTCTTC	CSVEGTGFLSYNEQFF
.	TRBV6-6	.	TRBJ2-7	TGTGCCAGCAGCCGACAGGCCCGCTACGAGCAGTACTTC	CASSRQARYEQYF
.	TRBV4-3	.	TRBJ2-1	TGCGCCAGCAGCCAAGGCTACGCAACCTACAATGAGCAGTTCTTC	CASSQGYATYNEQFF
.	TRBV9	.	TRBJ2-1	TGTGCCAGCAGCCCCCACCACAATGAGCAGTTCTTC	CASSPHHNEQFF
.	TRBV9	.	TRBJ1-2	TGTGCCAGCAGCGTAGTCGGTTCAGGAGCCTATTATAGTGGCTACACCTTC	CASSVVGSGAYYSGYTF
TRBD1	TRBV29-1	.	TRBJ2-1	TGCAGCGTTGAGCCAGGGGGCAATGAGCAGTTCTTC	CSVEPGGNEQFF
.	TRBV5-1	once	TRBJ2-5	TGCGCCAGCACTGGTTTCAGGGGTAAGGAAGAGACCCAGTACTTC	CASTGFRGKEETQYF
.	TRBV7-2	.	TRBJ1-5	TGTGCCAGCAGCTTAAGGGTGGGTCAGCCCCAGCATTTT	CASSLRVGQPQHF
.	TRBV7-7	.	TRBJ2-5	TGTGCTAGCAGCCCCGGCCCGGGGGCTGGGACCCAGTACTTC	CASSPGPGAGTQYF
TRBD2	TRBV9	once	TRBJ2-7	TGTGCCAGCAGCGTAGAGGGACAGTTCCCGGGACTAGCGGGAGGCGCCTACGAGCAGTACTTC	CASSVEGQFPGLAGGAYEQYF
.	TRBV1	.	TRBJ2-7	TGCACCAGCAGCCTCCCTCGGGGGAAAGGGGGCGAGCAGTACTTC	CTSSLPRGKGGEQYF
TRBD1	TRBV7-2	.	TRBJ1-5	TGTGCCAGCAGCTTGACAGGGATTGTGGATCAGCCCCAGCATTTT	CASSLTGIVDQPQHF
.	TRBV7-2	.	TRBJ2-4	TGTGCCAGCAGCCAATACAGGGAAGCCAAAAACATTCAGTACTTC	CASSQYREAKNIQYF
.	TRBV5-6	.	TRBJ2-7	TGTGCCAGCAGCTTGGCTCCTGGCCCCTACGAGCAGTACTTC	CASSLAPGPYEQYF
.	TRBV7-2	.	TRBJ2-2	TGTGCCAGCAGCTTAAACGGGATGTGGCTCCACGGGGAGCTGTTTTTT	CASSLNGMWLHGELFF
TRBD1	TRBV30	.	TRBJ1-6	TGTGCCTGCCCGGGGGGGGACAGGCCGAATTCACCCCTCCACTTT	CACPGGDRPNSPLHF
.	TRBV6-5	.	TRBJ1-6	TGTGCCAGCAGTCTCGGGACCGATAATTCACCCCTCCACTTT	CASSLGTDNSPLHF
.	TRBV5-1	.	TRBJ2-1	TGCGCCAGCAGCTCCCAGGAAAGCTCCTACAATGAGCAGTTCTTC	CASSSQESSYNEQFF
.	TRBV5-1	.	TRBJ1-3	TGCGCCAGCAGCTTGGGACTAGGGGATCGGAGTAACACCATATATTTT	CASSLGLGDRSNTIYF
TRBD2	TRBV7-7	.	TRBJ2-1	TGTGCTAGCAGCCCCGCGGGAGCGGGAGGAGGGAATGAGCAGTTCTTC	CASSPAGAGGGNEQFF
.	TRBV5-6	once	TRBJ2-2	TGTGCCAGCAGGCGGGTTGACACCGGGGAGCTGTTTTTT	CASRRVDTGELFF
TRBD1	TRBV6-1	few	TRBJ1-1	TGTGCCAGCCGGACAGGGCTGAACACTGAAGCTTTCTTT	CASRTGLNTEAFF
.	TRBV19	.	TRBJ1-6	TGTGCCAGTAGTATGGTGGGACGGTATCTCCACTTT	CASSMVGRYLHF
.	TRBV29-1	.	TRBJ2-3	TGCAGCTCCAGACTAGGGAGCACAGATACGCAGTATTTT	CSSRLGSTDTQYF